Reported below is one T cell receptor beta chain. The target antigen is unknown. CDR3 length equals 15 residues. CDR1 SGHRS and CDR2 YFSETQ come from the germline V gene. The V gene end was trimmed by 3 bases and the J gene end by 0 bases; junction bases not matched to a gene: 6. Amplification used 60 Vbeta primers and 13 Jbeta primers. The table came from immunoSEQ multiplex PCR; TCRdb's copy has only in-frame clones and leaves some out. The sample has 120,000 or so clones, roughly 80% seen once. The data derive from a study of cytomegalovirus exposure and HLA in healthy donors. Study-wide results and limits: When presence/absence was analysed, sequencing depth was taken to be roughly uniform across donors. Cytomegalovirus association was listed for about 150 TCR beta chains.

Specimen: PBMCs. J is TRBJ2-7 and V is TRBV5-1; 7 bases align to TRBD1. This sequence originates from a woman aged 40 to 50 in good health and CMV-seronegative. CDR3 bases: TGCGCCAGCAGCTCCGGGACAGAGAGCTCCTACGAGCAGTACTTC. It yields the protein CASSSGTESSYEQYF.